Shown below are 23 T cell receptor beta chains from a single sample sequenced in a study of cytomegalovirus exposure and HLA in healthy donors (dated by TCRdb to between 2016 and 2019). Receptors were amplified or captured by the immunoSEQ multiplex PCR assay. A mixture of 60 forward primers for TCR Vbeta segments and 13 reverse primers for TCR Jbeta segments was used in the multiplex PCR. The table comes from immuneACCESS by way of TCRdb, which keeps in-frame sequences with V and J called. Part of the clones is missing from these tables; in studies checked, under half for an unresolved V gene and the rest for unknown reasons. The sample table records about 91,000 clones; 55% to 65% of these occur just once. Together, the top ten hold roughly 2.1% of the sample. The sequenced material came from PBMCs. The receptor source for this set is a human donor in good health.

The chain has TRBV27 and TRBJ2-1; TRBD1 aligns across 7 bases. CDR3 length: 14 residues. Germline lookup yields CDR1 MNHEY and CDR2 SMNVEV (reference sequence). The V gene end was trimmed by 1 base and the J gene end by 8 bases; junction bases not matched to a gene: 5. CDR3 residues: CASSLLRGRDEQFF. DNA for the CDR3: TGTGCCAGCAGTTTATTAAGGGGGCGCGATGAGCAGTTCTTC.

This clone was seen a few times. The rearrangement joins TRBV11-2 to TRBJ2-3, with D perhaps matching TRBD2 (5 bases). The CDR3 totals 15 residues. Germline V gene sequence: CDR1 SGHAT, CDR2 FQNNGV. V shed 1 base and J shed 3 bases, with 11 bases lying between them. In DNA form, the CDR3 reads TGTGCCAGCAGCTTAGGTCCTAGAGGGACAGATACGCAGTATTTT. As protein: CASSLGPRGTDTQYF.

The chain recombines TRBV9 with TRBJ2-1; D possibly corresponds to TRBD1 (6 bases). This CDR3 region has 16 residues. V was cut by 3 bases and J by 0 bases, with 13 bases left in between. Germline CDR1 and CDR2: SGDLS and YYNGEE. The CDR3: CASSGVGRGSYNEQFF. DNA for the CDR3: TGTGCCAGCAGCGGGGTTGGCAGGGGCTCCTACAATGAGCAGTTCTTC.

The chain combines TRBV5-1 with TRBJ2-5; 8 positions agree with TRBD2. With 0 bases clipped from V and 1 base from J, the junction kept 5 bases outside the gene matches. CDR1 is SGHRS, CDR2 YFSETQ, per germline. The CDR3 sequence is 16 residues long. The CDR3 sequence: CASSLGGSGAQETQYF. The DNA for the CDR3 is TGCGCCAGCAGCTTGGGGGGTAGCGGGGCCCAAGAGACCCAGTACTTC. Looking up the rest from reference TRBV5-1 and TRBJ2-5 gives the full variable domain: KAGVTQTPRYLIKTRGQQVTLSCSPISGHRSVSWYQQTPGQGLQFLFEYFSETQRNKGNFPGRFSGRQFSNSRSEMNVSTLELGDSALYLCASSLGGSGAQETQYFGPGTRLLVL.

This clone was picked up a small number of times. The chain combines TRBV7-2 with TRBJ2-7, with D perhaps matching TRBD2 (6 bases). The length of the CDR3 is 16 residues. V was cut by 0 bases and J by 3 bases, with 15 bases left in between. Germline assignment: CDR1 SGHTA and CDR2 FQGNSA. The CDR3 DNA is TGTGCCAGCAGCTTAGCTCGGCCAGGGACTCTCTACGAGCAGTACTTC. As protein: CASSLARPGTLYEQYF.

This clone was counted only a few times. V is TRBV7-9 and J is TRBJ2-1, with TRBD2 as a possible D gene (5 bases). The germline V gene has CDR1 SEHNR and CDR2 FQNEAQ (reference sequence). This CDR3 is built from 14 residues. The ends were cut back, 2 bases at V and 7 bases at J, with 12 bases in the middle. The CDR3 bases are TGTGCCAGCAGCTTATCCGAGCGGTCAAATGAGCAGTTCTTC. This translates into CASSLSERSNEQFF. Drawing the rest from reference TRBV7-9 and TRBJ2-1, the complete variable domain is DTGVSQNPRHKITKRGQNVTFRCDPISEHNRLYWYRQTLGQGPEFLTYFQNEAQLEKSRLLSDRFSAERPKGSFSTLEIQRTEQGDSAMYLCASSLSERSNEQFFGPGTRLTVL.

This clone has only one observation. V and J are TRBV9 and TRBJ1-2, with 11 bases fitting TRBD1. Trimming at V came to 1 base and at J to 6 bases, leaving 8 bases not matched to a gene. This CDR3 contains 16 residues. CDR1 SGDLS and CDR2 YYNGEE come from the germline V gene. The chain's CDR3 is CASSVSLVGQGDGYTF. The CDR3 DNA reads as TGTGCCAGCAGCGTAAGCCTTGTGGGACAGGGGGATGGCTACACCTTC.

This clone was recorded a few times. The V call is TRBV2, the J call TRBJ1-2; D possibly corresponds to TRBD1 (6 bases). Between the trimmed V and J ends, which lost 0 bases and 8 bases, there was a span of 13 bases. There are 14 residues in the CDR3. Germline V gene lookup returns CDR1 SNHLY and CDR2 FYNNEI. In DNA form, the CDR3 reads TGTGCCAGCAGTGAAGCGCGGGGGGGCCAAGGCTACACCTTC. It is translated as CASSEARGGQGYTF.

In this sample, this clone turned up a few times. The chain is built from TRBV5-8 and TRBJ2-7; tentative D call: TRBD1 (5 bases). This CDR3 comprises 14 residues. V shed 4 bases and J shed 5 bases, with 16 bases lying between them. Looked up from germline, CDR1 is SGHTS and CDR2 is YDEGEE. In DNA form, the CDR3 reads TGTGCCAGCAGCCCTGGGGCAGGCCGGGACGAGCAGTACTTC. This codes for CASSPGAGRDEQYF.

This rearrangement joins TRBV5-4 to TRBJ2-3; maybe TRBD1 (5 bases). In germline, CDR1 is SGHNT, CDR2 YYREEE (reference sequence). This CDR3 comprises 14 residues. Trimming pared 3 bases from V and 6 bases from J, leaving 14 bases between. CDR3: CASSWGLAADTQYF. CDR3 DNA: TGTGCCAGCAGCTGGGGCTTGGCGGCGGATACGCAGTATTTT.

The chain joins TRBV6-5 to TRBJ1-6, with D uncertain. The germline V gene has CDR1 MNHEY and CDR2 SVGAGI. Trimming took off 5 bases at V and 6 bases at J, with 8 bases between the two ends. The CDR3 has 13 residues. The CDR3 sequence is CASSPGGNSPLHF. The CDR3 nucleotides are TGTGCCAGCAGTCCAGGAGGTAATTCACCCCTCCACTTT.

The chain carries TRBV9 and TRBJ2-1; a weak D match, TRBD2 (7 bases). Trimming cost V 0 bases and J 1 base, with 11 bases left between them. Germline assignment: CDR1 SGDLS and CDR2 YYNGEE. The CDR3 consists of 16 residues. The CDR3 region has the DNA TGTGCCAGCAGCGTAGTAGGGGGGGCTTCCTACAATGAGCAGTTCTTC. Protein sequence: CASSVVGGASYNEQFF.

The chain carries TRBV30 and TRBJ1-6; no definite D call. V shed 0 bases and J shed 9 bases, with 9 bases lying between them. Germline CDR1 is GTSNPN and CDR2 is SVGIG (reference sequence). CDR3 length equals 13 residues. DNA for the CDR3: TGTGCCTGGAGTGTACGGGCGGGTTCACCCCTCCACTTT. Its protein product is CAWSVRAGSPLHF. The full variable domain, in which reference TRBV30 and TRBJ1-6 provide the parts outside the CDR3, is SQTIHQWPATLVQPVGSPLSLECTVEGTSNPNLYWYRQAAGRGLQLLFYSVGIGQISSEVPQNLSASRPQDRQFILSSKKLLLSDSGFYLCAWSVRAGSPLHFGNGTRLTVT.

The rearrangement uses TRBV11-3 and TRBJ1-2; possibly TRBD1 for D (6 bases). The CDR3 length is 13 residues. Looked up from germline, CDR1 is SGHNT and CDR2 is YENEEA. V shed 5 bases and J shed 4 bases, with 11 bases lying between them. The CDR3 protein is CASSPTGSYGYTF. The CDR3 nucleotides read TGTGCCAGCAGCCCCACAGGGAGCTATGGCTACACCTTC.

This chain joins TRBV5-6 and TRBJ2-5; D is undetermined. CDR1 SGHDT and CDR2 YYEEEE come from the germline V gene. The germline V and J ends were trimmed by 0 bases and 5 bases, with 20 bases remaining between them. CDR3 size: 17 residues. Written as DNA, the CDR3 is TGTGCCAGCAGCTTGGGCCGACGGCGGCTTTTGGCGGAGACCCAGTACTTC. Translation: CASSLGRRRLLAETQYF.

V is TRBV5-1 and J is TRBJ2-1, with 7 bases fitting TRBD1. This CDR3 is built from 17 residues. From germline, CDR1 is SGHRS and CDR2 YFSETQ. V gave up 4 bases and J gave up 0 bases; unmatched junction bases: 10. CDR3 sequence: CASSNHRSGGSYNEQFF. The CDR3 bases are TGCGCCAGCAGCAACCACCGCTCAGGGGGCTCCTACAATGAGCAGTTCTTC.

This clone was counted a few times. This chain connects TRBV18 to TRBJ2-3; 11 bases are shared with TRBD1. Germline V CDR1 and CDR2: KGHSH, LQKENI. The CDR3 length is 16 residues. With 4 bases clipped from V and 4 bases from J, the junction kept 7 bases outside the gene matches. This CDR3 is CASSQRTGGIADTQYF. CDR3 bases: TGTGCCAGCTCACAGAGGACAGGGGGCATCGCAGATACGCAGTATTTT.

The chain uses TRBV13 and TRBJ2-3; TRBD2 matches 12 bases. V was clipped by 5 bases and J by 0 bases; unmatched bases: 9. CDR1 and CDR2 (germline): PRHDT, FYEKMQ (reference sequence). This CDR3 spans 18 amino acids. The CDR3 DNA is TGTGCCAGCAGCCAAGGGACTAGCGGGCGTCCTAGCACAGATACGCAGTATTTT. Protein: CASSQGTSGRPSTDTQYF.

The rearrangement joins TRBV6-5 to TRBJ2-7; 7 bases match TRBD1. CDR3 size: 16 residues. Trimming cost V 3 bases and J 3 bases; bases outside gene matches: 11. Germline CDR1 MNHEY, CDR2 SVGAGI. The CDR3 DNA reads TGTGCCAGCAGTTATCCCTCCGCAGGGGGATTCTACGAGCAGTACTTC. Amino acids: CASSYPSAGGFYEQYF.

The chain recombines TRBV7-2 with TRBJ2-3, with D possibly being TRBD1 (6 bases). The length of the CDR3 is 13 residues. The ends were cut back, 7 bases at V and 8 bases at J, with 16 bases in the middle. CDR1 and CDR2 from the germline V gene are SGHTA and FQGNSA. The chain's CDR3 is CASILQQGGTQYF. CDR3 nucleotides: TGTGCCAGCATCCTCCAGCAAGGGGGTACGCAGTATTTT. The full variable domain, rest sourced from reference TRBV7-2 and TRBJ2-3, is GAGVSQSPSNKVTEKGKDVELRCDPISGHTALYWYRQSLGQGLEFLIYFQGNSAPDKSGLPSDRFSAERTGGSVSTLTIQRTQQEDSAVYLCASILQQGGTQYFGPGTRLTVL.

The chain uses TRBV2 and TRBJ1-6, with a possible D match to TRBD1 (6 bases). The CDR3 sequence is 15 residues long. The germline V and J ends were trimmed by 5 bases and 1 base, with 9 bases remaining between them. CDR1 is SNHLY and CDR2 is FYNNEI in the germline V gene. DNA for the CDR3: TGTGCCAGCAGTTTGGACAGATCCTATAATTCACCCCTCCACTTT. Amino acid sequence: CASSLDRSYNSPLHF.

The chain is built from TRBV9 and TRBJ2-6; D is unresolved. Germline loops: CDR1 SGDLS, CDR2 YYNGEE. V was cut by 2 bases and J by 0 bases, with 9 bases left in between. The CDR3 covers 16 residues. The CDR3 DNA follows: TGTGCCAGCAGCGTGCCGCTGAGCTCTGGGGCCAACGTCCTGACTTTC. It specifies CASSVPLSSGANVLTF.

The chain carries TRBV5-4 and TRBJ2-2, with 8 nucleotides matching TRBD2. The V gene end was trimmed by 3 bases and the J gene end by 0 bases; junction bases not matched to a gene: 4. The germline V gene has CDR1 SGHNT and CDR2 YYREEE (reference sequence). The CDR3 contains 16 residues. The chain's CDR3 is CASSSLAGANTGELFF. Written as DNA, the CDR3 is TGTGCCAGCAGCTCTCTAGCGGGTGCGAACACCGGGGAGCTGTTTTTT.